The rows below give T cell receptor beta chains drawn from one sample of a study of metastatic and nonmetastatic thyroid tumors. Using MiXCR, TCRdb reanalyzed the PCR reads. Seen here are about 8,400 clones, 30% to 40% observed once, and the top ten hold less than 20%. The sequencing input was tumor tissue. The origin of the receptors is a female donor with papillary thyroid cancer or a benign thyroid nodule (not recorded which). Some clones in this sample may be carry-over from other donors' samples. The CDR3 runs from the conserved cysteine through the conserved F or W. D genes are given only for firm matches. Expanded clones are given a class, and other clones once, few, many or no size at all.

. | TRBJ2-3 | 14 | few | TRBV11-3 | CASSLSGVTDTQYF | TGTGCCAGCAGCTTGAGTGGGGTCACAGATACGCAGTATTTT
. | TRBJ1-1 | 12 | . | TRBV20-1 | CSAREGWTEAFF | TGCAGTGCCCGTGAGGGGTGGACTGAAGCTTTCTTT
. | TRBJ1-3 | 11 | medium-sized | TRBV7-2 | CASSLGNTIYF | TGTGCCAGCAGCTTAGGAAACACCATATATTTT
TRBD1 | TRBJ1-3 | 16 | . | TRBV11-3 | CASSDRDRGSGNTIYF | TGTGCCAGCAGCGACCGGGACAGGGGGTCAGGAAACACCATATATTTT
. | TRBJ2-1 | 15 | medium-sized | TRBV18 | CASSPGRGVSDEQFF | TGTGCCAGCTCACCCGGTCGGGGAGTCTCGGATGAGCAGTTCTTC
. | TRBJ2-7 | 15 | once | TRBV7-6 | CASSLRAGSNYEQYF | TGTGCCAGCAGCTTAAGGGCGGGTTCGAACTACGAGCAGTACTTC
. | TRBJ1-6 | 13 | . | TRBV28 | CASSRAQGSPLHF | TGTGCCAGCAGCAGGGCGCAAGGTTCACCCCTCCACTTT
. | TRBJ2-7 | 15 | . | TRBV6-1 | CASSSAGEGSYEQYF | TGTGCCAGCAGTTCGGCAGGGGAGGGGTCCTACGAGCAGTACTTC
. | TRBJ2-7 | 18 | few | TRBV27 | CASFPNTPQGQRAYEQYF | TGTGCCAGCTTTCCTAACACCCCACAGGGCCAACGGGCCTACGAGCAGTACTTC
TRBD1 | TRBJ1-4 | 17 | . | TRBV27 | CASSLSGRGLSNEKLFF | TGTGCCAGCAGTTTATCGGGCAGGGGGCTATCTAATGAAAAACTGTTTTTT
. | TRBJ2-7 | 14 | . | TRBV6-4 | CASCEAGEGYEQYF | TGTGCCAGCTGTGAGGCGGGCGAGGGCTACGAGCAGTACTTC
. | TRBJ2-1 | 18 | few | TRBV28 | CASSARLGGPWGDNEQFF | TGTGCCAGCAGTGCACGCCTAGGAGGCCCTTGGGGGGACAATGAGCAGTTCTTC
. | TRBJ2-3 | 15 | . | TRBV6-2/TRBV6-3 | CASSVRGTNTDTQYF | TGTGCCAGCAGTGTACGGGGGACCAACACAGATACGCAGTATTTT
TRBD1 | TRBJ2-7 | 15 | few | TRBV15 | CATSRGTGGIYEQYF | TGTGCCACCAGCAGAGGAACAGGGGGTATCTACGAGCAGTACTTC
TRBD1 | TRBJ2-7 | 12 | few | TRBV7-6 | CASSLEGQLQYF | TGTGCCAGCAGCTTAGAGGGACAGTTGCAGTACTTC
. | TRBJ2-3 | 17 | . | TRBV4-3 | CASSQDPSGEKGYTQYF | TGCGCCAGCAGCCAAGACCCCTCGGGAGAGAAGGGATATACGCAGTATTTT
TRBD2 | TRBJ2-1 | 15 | large | TRBV7-3 | CASSPLAGVYNEQFF | TGTGCCAGCAGCCCATTAGCGGGAGTCTACAATGAGCAGTTCTTC
TRBD2 | TRBJ2-5 | 17 | . | TRBV12-3/TRBV12-4 | CASSLDVSGGNQETQYF | TGTGCCAGCAGTTTAGACGTTAGCGGGGGGAACCAAGAGACCCAGTACTTC
. | TRBJ1-3 | 15 | once | TRBV3-1 | CASSRDTHSGNTIYF | TGTGCCAGCAGCCGGGACACGCACTCTGGAAACACCATATATTTT
. | TRBJ2-7 | 14 | . | TRBV4-3 | CASSQAGFSYEQYF | TGCGCCAGCAGCCAAGCGGGTTTTTCCTACGAGCAGTACTTC
TRBD2 | TRBJ2-5 | 16 | few | TRBV6-4 | CASSLGTSGMGETQYF | TGTGCCAGCAGTCTGGGGACTAGCGGGATGGGGGAGACCCAGTACTTC
TRBD2 | TRBJ2-7 | 19 | once | TRBV20-1 | CSAPPIPGTSASSSYEQYF | TGCAGTGCGCCGCCTATACCCGGGACTAGCGCCTCGAGCTCCTACGAGCAGTACTTC
. | TRBJ2-7 | 11 | . | TRBV11-2 | CASSRAYEQYF | TGTGCCAGCAGCCGGGCCTACGAGCAGTACTTC
. | TRBJ1-2 | 14 | . | TRBV6-6 | CASSYGVSDYGYTF | TGTGCCAGCAGTTACGGGGTTAGCGACTATGGCTACACCTTC
. | TRBJ2-7 | 12 | medium-sized | TRBV3-1 | CASSKRSYEQYF | TGTGCCAGCAGCAAACGCTCCTACGAGCAGTACTTC
TRBD2 | TRBJ2-7 | 16 | . | TRBV20-1 | CSAAGTGTSGRYEQYF | TGCAGTGCTGCCGGGACAGGGACTAGCGGGAGGTACGAGCAGTACTTC
. | TRBJ2-5 | 12 | . | TRBV6-5 | CASAGGQETQYF | TGTGCCAGCGCTGGGGGCCAAGAGACCCAGTACTTC
. | TRBJ2-7 | 13 | few | TRBV6-1 | CASSEVRPGEQYF | TGTGCCAGCAGTGAAGTGAGACCTGGGGAGCAGTACTTC
. | TRBJ2-7 | 13 | . | TRBV20-1 | CSARGLAGYEQYF | TGCAGTGCTAGAGGGCTAGCAGGTTACGAGCAGTACTTC
TRBD2 | TRBJ2-7 | 13 | . | TRBV28 | CASKASGEDEQYF | TGTGCCAGCAAGGCTAGCGGAGAGGACGAGCAGTACTTC